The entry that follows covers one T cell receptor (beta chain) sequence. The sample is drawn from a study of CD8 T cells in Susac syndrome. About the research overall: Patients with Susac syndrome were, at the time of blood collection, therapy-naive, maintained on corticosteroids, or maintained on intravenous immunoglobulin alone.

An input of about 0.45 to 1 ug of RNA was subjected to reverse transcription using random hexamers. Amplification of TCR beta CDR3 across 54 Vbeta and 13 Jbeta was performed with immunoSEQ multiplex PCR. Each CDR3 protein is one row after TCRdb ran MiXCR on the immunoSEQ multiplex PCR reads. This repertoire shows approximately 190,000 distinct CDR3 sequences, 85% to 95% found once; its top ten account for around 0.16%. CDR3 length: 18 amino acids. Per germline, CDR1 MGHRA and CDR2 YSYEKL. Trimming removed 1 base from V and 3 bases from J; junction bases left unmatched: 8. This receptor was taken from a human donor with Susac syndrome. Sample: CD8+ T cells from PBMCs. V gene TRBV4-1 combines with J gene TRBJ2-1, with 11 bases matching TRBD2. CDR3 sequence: CASSQVIGLAGHYNEQFF. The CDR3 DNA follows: TGCGCCAGCAGCCAAGTTATAGGACTAGCGGGCCACTACAATGAGCAGTTCTTC.